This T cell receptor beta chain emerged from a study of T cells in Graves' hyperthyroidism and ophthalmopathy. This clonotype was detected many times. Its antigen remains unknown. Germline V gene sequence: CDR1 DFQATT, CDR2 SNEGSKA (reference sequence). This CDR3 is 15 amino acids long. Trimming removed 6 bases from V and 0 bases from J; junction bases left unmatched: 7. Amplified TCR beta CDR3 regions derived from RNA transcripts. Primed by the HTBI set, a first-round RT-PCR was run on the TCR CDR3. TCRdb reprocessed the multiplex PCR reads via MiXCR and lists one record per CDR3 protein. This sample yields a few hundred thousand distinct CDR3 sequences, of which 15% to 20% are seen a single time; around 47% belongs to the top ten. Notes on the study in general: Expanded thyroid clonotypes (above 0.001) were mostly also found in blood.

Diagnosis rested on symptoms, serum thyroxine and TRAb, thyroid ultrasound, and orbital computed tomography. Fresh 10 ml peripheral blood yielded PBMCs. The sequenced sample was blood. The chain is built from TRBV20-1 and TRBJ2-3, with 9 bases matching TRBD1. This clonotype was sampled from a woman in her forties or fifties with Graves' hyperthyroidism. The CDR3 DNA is TGCAGTGCCCCCGAGGACAGGGGCAGCACAGATACGCAGTATTTT. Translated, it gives CSAPEDRGSTDTQYF.